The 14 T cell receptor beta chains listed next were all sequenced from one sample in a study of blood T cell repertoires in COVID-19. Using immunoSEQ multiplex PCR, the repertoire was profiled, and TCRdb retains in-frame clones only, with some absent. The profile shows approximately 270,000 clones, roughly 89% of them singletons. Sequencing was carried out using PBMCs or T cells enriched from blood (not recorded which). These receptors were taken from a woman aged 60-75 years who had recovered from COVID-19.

CDR3 coding DNA: TGCGCCAGCAGCCCCCAGGGGAGTGTCGAAGCTTTCTTT. Its translation: CASSPQGSVEAFF. The J gene is TRBJ1-1, the V gene TRBV4-1; D may be TRBD1 (6 bases). The CDR3 loop spans 13 amino acids. Trimming pared 4 bases from V and 8 bases from J, leaving 14 bases between. Germline CDR1 MGHRA, CDR2 YSYEKL.

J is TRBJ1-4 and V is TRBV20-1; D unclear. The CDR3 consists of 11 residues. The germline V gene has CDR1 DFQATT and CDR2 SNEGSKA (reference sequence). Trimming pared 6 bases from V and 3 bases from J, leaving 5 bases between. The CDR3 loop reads CSAPANEKLFF. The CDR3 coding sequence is TGCAGTGCCCCCGCTAATGAAAAACTGTTTTTT.

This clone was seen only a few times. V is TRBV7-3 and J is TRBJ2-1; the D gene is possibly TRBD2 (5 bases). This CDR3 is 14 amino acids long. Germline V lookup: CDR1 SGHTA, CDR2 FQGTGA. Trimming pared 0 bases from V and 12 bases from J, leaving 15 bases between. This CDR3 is CASSLTRVALGQFF. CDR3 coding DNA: TGTGCCAGCAGCTTAACGCGGGTCGCCTTGGGGCAGTTCTTC.

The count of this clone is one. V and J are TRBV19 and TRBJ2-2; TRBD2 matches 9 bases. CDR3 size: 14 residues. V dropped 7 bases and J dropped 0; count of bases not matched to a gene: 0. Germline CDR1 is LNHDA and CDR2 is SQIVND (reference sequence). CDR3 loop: CASKRGANTGELFF. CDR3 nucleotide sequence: TGTGCCAGTAAGCGGGGGGCGAACACCGGGGAGCTGTTTTTT.

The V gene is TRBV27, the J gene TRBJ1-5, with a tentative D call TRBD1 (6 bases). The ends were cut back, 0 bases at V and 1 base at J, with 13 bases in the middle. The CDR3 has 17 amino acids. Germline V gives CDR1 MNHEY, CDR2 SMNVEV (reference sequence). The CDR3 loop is CASSLSGGWGSNQPQHF. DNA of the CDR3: TGTGCCAGCAGTTTATCAGGGGGATGGGGAAGCAATCAGCCCCAGCATTTT.

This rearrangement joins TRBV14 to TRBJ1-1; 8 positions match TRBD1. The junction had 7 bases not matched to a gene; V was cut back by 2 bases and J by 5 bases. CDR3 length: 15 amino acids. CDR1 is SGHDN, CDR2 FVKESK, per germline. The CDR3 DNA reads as TGTGCCAGCAGCCAATTCCGTGACAGGGGAACTGAAGCTTTCTTT. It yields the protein CASSQFRDRGTEAFF.

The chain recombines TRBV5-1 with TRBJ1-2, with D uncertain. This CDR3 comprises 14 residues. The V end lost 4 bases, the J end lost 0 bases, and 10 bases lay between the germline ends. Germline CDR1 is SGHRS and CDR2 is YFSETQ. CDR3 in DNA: TGCGCCAGCAGCCTCCCGGGGACTAACTATGGCTACACCTTC. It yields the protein CASSLPGTNYGYTF. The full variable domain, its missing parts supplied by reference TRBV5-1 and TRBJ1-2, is KAGVTQTPRYLIKTRGQQVTLSCSPISGHRSVSWYQQTPGQGLQFLFEYFSETQRNKGNFPGRFSGRQFSNSRSEMNVSTLELGDSALYLCASSLPGTNYGYTFGSGTRLTVV.

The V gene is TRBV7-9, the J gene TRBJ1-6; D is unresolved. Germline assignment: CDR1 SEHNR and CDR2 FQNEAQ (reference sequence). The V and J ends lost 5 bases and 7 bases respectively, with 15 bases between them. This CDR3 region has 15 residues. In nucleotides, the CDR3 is TGTGCCAGCAGCCCGCGGGAGACGCGAAATTCACCCCTCCACTTT. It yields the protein CASSPRETRNSPLHF.

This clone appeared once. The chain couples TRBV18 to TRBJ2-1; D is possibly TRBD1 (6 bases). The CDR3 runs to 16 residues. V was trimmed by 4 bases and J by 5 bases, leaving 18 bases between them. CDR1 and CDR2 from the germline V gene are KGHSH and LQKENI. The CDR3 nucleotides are TGTGCCAGCTCACGGAATCCGGGACATTCGAACAATGAGCAGTTCTTC. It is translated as CASSRNPGHSNNEQFF.

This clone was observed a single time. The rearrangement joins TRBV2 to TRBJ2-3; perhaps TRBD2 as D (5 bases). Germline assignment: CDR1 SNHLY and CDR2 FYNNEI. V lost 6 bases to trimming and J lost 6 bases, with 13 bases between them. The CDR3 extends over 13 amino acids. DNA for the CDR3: TGTGCCAGCAGCGGTAGCGTGGATGATACGCAGTATTTT. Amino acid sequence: CASSGSVDDTQYF. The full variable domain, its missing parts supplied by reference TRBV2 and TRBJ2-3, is EPEVTQTPSHQVTQMGQEVILRCVPISNHLYFYWYRQILGQKVEFLVSFYNNEISEKSEIFDDQFSVERPDGSNFTLKIRSTKLEDSAMYFCASSGSVDDTQYFGPGTRLTVL.

DNA of the CDR3: TGTGCCAGCAGTTTACCGCCGGGGGGGAGCTCCTACAATGAGCAGTTCTTC. This translates into CASSLPPGGSSYNEQFF. This rearrangement joins TRBV27 to TRBJ2-1; TRBD2 agrees at 8 bases. The germline V gene has CDR1 MNHEY and CDR2 SMNVEV (reference sequence). This CDR3 is built from 17 residues. The J segment lost 0 bases and the V segment lost 2 bases, leaving 6 bases of the junction unmatched.

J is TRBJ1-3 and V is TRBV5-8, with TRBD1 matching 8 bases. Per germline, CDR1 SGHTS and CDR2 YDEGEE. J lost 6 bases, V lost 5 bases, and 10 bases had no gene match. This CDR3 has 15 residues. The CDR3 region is CASRPRTGLSNTIYF. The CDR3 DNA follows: TGTGCCAGCAGGCCGCGGACAGGGCTATCAAACACCATATATTTT.

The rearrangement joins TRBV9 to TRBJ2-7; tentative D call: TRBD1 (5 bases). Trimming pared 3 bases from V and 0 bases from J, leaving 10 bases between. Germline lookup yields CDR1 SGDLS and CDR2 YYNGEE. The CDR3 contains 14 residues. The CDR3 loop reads CASSGQGGSYEQYF. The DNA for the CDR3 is TGTGCCAGCAGCGGGCAGGGTGGCTCCTACGAGCAGTACTTC.

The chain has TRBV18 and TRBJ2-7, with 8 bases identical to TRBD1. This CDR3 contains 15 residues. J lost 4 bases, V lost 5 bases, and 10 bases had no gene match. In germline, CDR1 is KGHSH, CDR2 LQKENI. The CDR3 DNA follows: TGTGCCAGCTCAATTAGACAGGGGATTGGGTACGAGCAGTACTTC. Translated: CASSIRQGIGYEQYF.